This T cell receptor (beta chain) was obtained from a study of regulatory T cells in long-lasting Graves disease. About the study: Antithyroid drugs had been given to newly diagnosed Graves' patients for under 3 months.

The time point denotes: newly diagnosed GD, antithyroid drugs for less than 3 months. Preparation of the TCR library used RNA extracted from PBMCs. For TCR beta, libraries came from iRepertoire HTBI primers and Arm-PCR of CDR3 regions. TCRdb reprocessed the multiplex PCR reads with MiXCR, giving one entry per CDR3 protein. The sample shows 550,000 to 700,000 distinct CDR3 sequences, 15% to 20% of them seen only once. The CDR3 is 13 residues long. Looked up from germline, CDR1 is SGHRS and CDR2 is YFSETQ. Unmatched junction bases numbered 2, after V lost 4 bases and J lost 8 bases. This clonotype occurred a few times. A further study also used this sample, focusing on T cells in Graves' hyperthyroidism and ophthalmopathy.

This clonotype was obtained from a man aged 18 to 29 with Graves disease. The source material was peripheral blood mononuclear cells (PBMCs), sampled at new diagnosis, from a patient treated with antithyroid drugs. The chain couples TRBV5-1 to TRBJ2-1, with TRBD1 matching over 11 bases. In DNA, the CDR3 is TGCGCCAGCAGCCTGGGACAGGGGGATGAGCAGTTCTTC. It is translated as CASSLGQGDEQFF.